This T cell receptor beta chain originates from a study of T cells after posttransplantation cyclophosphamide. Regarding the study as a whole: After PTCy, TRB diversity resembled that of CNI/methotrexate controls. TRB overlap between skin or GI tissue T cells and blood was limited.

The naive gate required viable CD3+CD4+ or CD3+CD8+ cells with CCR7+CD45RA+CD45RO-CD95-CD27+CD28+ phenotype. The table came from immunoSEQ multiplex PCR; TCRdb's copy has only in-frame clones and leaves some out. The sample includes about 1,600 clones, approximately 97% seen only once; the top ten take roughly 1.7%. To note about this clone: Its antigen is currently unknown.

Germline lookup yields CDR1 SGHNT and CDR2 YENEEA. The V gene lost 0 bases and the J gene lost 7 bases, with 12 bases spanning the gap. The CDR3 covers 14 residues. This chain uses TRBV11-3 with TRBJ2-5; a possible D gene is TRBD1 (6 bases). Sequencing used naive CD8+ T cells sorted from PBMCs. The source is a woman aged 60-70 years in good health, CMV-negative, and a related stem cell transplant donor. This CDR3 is CASSLEGQQGTQYF. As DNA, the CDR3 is TGTGCCAGCAGCTTAGAAGGACAGCAGGGGACCCAGTACTTC.